The 25 T cell receptor beta chains below were found in one sample sequenced in a study of Graves' ophthalmopathy and Graves' hyperthyroidism. RNA transcripts were the source from which TCR beta CDR3 regions were amplified. An opening RT-PCR round employed HTBI primers and preceded a second-round multiplex PCR. TCRdb re-analysed the multiplex PCR reads in MiXCR, keeping a single row per CDR3 protein. This sample has about 1.2 million distinct CDR3 sequences; about two fifths occur once, and the top ten carry around 10%. The specimen was peripheral blood or thyroid tissue (not recorded which). These receptors were collected from an adult man with Graves' hyperthyroidism.

The table lists this clonotype with many counts. In DNA, the CDR3 is TGCGCCAGCAGCCAAGACCACCCCAAGCTCTATGGCTACACCTTC. The encoded protein is CASSQDHPKLYGYTF. The rearrangement links TRBV4-3 to TRBJ1-2; no definite D call. V was shortened by 0 bases and J by 4 bases, with 12 bases between the two germline ends. Germline values: CDR1 LGHNA, CDR2 YSLEER. There are 15 residues in the CDR3.

The V call is TRBV30, the J call TRBJ2-5, with 7 bases identical to TRBD1. Germline V gene data show CDR1 as GTSNPN and CDR2 as SVGIG (reference sequence). The CDR3 is 12 amino acids. Trimming cost V 4 bases and J 5 bases; bases outside gene matches: 4. Here the CDR3 reads CAWTTGMETQYF. DNA for the CDR3: TGTGCCTGGACGACAGGGATGGAGACCCAGTACTTC.

Many counts were recorded for this clonotype. CDR3 region: CASSFGTGLSYEQYF. CDR3 DNA sequence: TGCGCCAGCAGCTTCGGGACAGGGCTATCCTACGAGCAGTACTTC. V is TRBV5-1 and J is TRBJ2-7; 9 bases align to TRBD1. Per germline, CDR1 SGHRS and CDR2 YFSETQ. The J segment lost 1 base and the V segment lost 2 bases, leaving 4 bases of the junction unmatched. This CDR3 contains 15 residues.

This chain joins TRBV10-3 and TRBJ1-1; D is possibly TRBD1 (5 bases). Germline assignment: CDR1 ENHRY and CDR2 SYGVKD. The V gene lost 6 bases and the J gene lost 5 bases, with 13 bases spanning the gap. This CDR3 spans 13 amino acids. Here the CDR3 DNA reads TGTGCCATCAGGACCAGGGTGGAGACTGAAGCTTTCTTT. As protein: CAIRTRVETEAFF.

The genes are TRBV2 and TRBJ1-4; D is perhaps TRBD1 (6 bases). Germline values: CDR1 SNHLY, CDR2 FYNNEI. The CDR3 is 15 residues long. The germline V and J ends were trimmed by 7 bases and 0 bases, with 12 bases remaining between them. CDR3 loop: CASMLQGPTNEKLFF. In DNA, the CDR3 is TGTGCCAGCATGCTCCAGGGGCCAACTAATGAAAAACTGTTTTTT.

This chain connects TRBV12-3 or TRBV12-4 to TRBJ1-4, with D maybe TRBD1 (5 bases). This CDR3 is 15 amino acids long. Deletions cut 7 bases from V and 0 bases from J, with 12 bases between. Here the CDR3 reads CASNERGATNEKLFF. CDR3 DNA sequence: TGTGCCAGCAACGAAAGGGGTGCAACTAATGAAAAACTGTTTTTT.

This clonotype was seen at least ten times. This sequence joins TRBV12-3 or TRBV12-4 and TRBJ1-2; no firm D call. The CDR3 has 13 amino acids. Trimming took 3 bases from V and 4 from J, leaving 9 bases between them. CDR3 nucleotides: TGTGCCAGCAGTTTCTCTAGGACCTATGGCTACACCTTC. It is translated as CASSFSRTYGYTF.

V gene TRBV29-1 combines with J gene TRBJ1-1, with TRBD1 matching over 7 bases. V was pared by 8 bases and J by 4 bases, with 4 bases of the junction left unmatched. CDR3 length: 11 amino acids. CDR1 SQVTM and CDR2 ANQGSEA come from the germline V gene. CDR3 amino acids: CSSDRATEAFF. The CDR3 DNA follows: TGCAGCTCCGACAGGGCCACTGAAGCTTTCTTT.

This clonotype appeared many times. This chain connects TRBV12-3 or TRBV12-4 to TRBJ1-1; weak D call: TRBD1 (5 bases). Between the trimmed V and J ends, which lost 6 bases and 3 bases, there was a span of 14 bases. The CDR3 totals 14 residues. The CDR3 here is CASRMMGLHTEAFF. DNA for the CDR3: TGTGCCAGCAGGATGATGGGGCTCCACACTGAAGCTTTCTTT.

The V gene is TRBV20-1, the J gene TRBJ1-2; maybe TRBD1 (5 bases). CDR1 is DFQATT, CDR2 SNEGSKA, per germline (reference sequence). Trimming left V 8 bases short and J 3 bases short, with 19 bases between. The CDR3 is made up of 14 amino acids. The CDR3: CSYSATDDYYGYTF. DNA for the CDR3: TGCAGTTACTCCGCGACAGACGATTACTATGGCTACACCTTC.

This chain connects TRBV29-1 to TRBJ2-2, with D possibly TRBD1 on 6 matching bases. The germline V gene has CDR1 SQVTM and CDR2 ANQGSEA. The CDR3 is 14 residues long. The CDR3 protein is CTPRGRANTGELFF. CDR3 DNA sequence: TGCACCCCCAGGGGAAGGGCGAACACCGGGGAGCTGTTTTTT.

This clonotype appeared a few times. The genes are TRBV2 and TRBJ1-6; possibly TRBD1 for D (5 bases). Germline values: CDR1 SNHLY, CDR2 FYNNEI. V lost 6 bases, J lost 5 bases, and 14 bases lay in between. The CDR3 extends over 15 amino acids. CDR3 amino acids: CASRPGTADNSPLHF. The CDR3 DNA reads TGTGCCAGCAGGCCAGGGACGGCGGATAATTCACCCCTCCACTTT.

This clonotype occurred many times. This CDR3 reads CASSPQGDRGQPQHF. CDR3 nucleotides: TGTGCCAGCAGCCCACAGGGGGACAGGGGTCAGCCCCAGCATTTT. V is TRBV7-2 and J is TRBJ1-5, with TRBD1 identical over 10 bases. Losses at the gene ends were 5 bases for V and 6 bases for J; bases not matched to a gene: 7. CDR1 and CDR2 (germline): SGHTA, FQGNSA. This CDR3 region has 15 residues. The full variable domain, rest sourced from reference TRBV7-2 and TRBJ1-5, is GAGVSQSPSNKVTEKGKDVELRCDPISGHTALYWYRQSLGQGLEFLIYFQGNSAPDKSGLPSDRFSAERTGGSVSTLTIQRTQQEDSAVYLCASSPQGDRGQPQHFGDGTRLSIL.

This clonotype showed up many times. This chain links TRBV4-3 with TRBJ1-5; tentative D call: TRBD1 (6 bases). The length of the CDR3 is 14 residues. Trimming cost V 0 bases and J 6 bases, with 9 bases left between them. The germline gives CDR1 LGHNA, CDR2 YSLEER. CDR3: CASSQETGSQPQHF. The CDR3 nucleotides read TGCGCCAGCAGCCAAGAGACAGGCAGTCAGCCCCAGCATTTT.

V gene TRBV29-1 combines with J gene TRBJ1-5; TRBD1 matches 7 bases. The V segment lost 8 bases and the J segment 7 bases; nucleotides outside the gene matches: 8. The CDR3 contains 12 residues. Looked up from germline, CDR1 is SQVTM and CDR2 is ANQGSEA. CDR3 sequence reads: CSSQGITQPQHF. DNA for the CDR3: TGCAGCTCACAGGGGATCACGCAGCCCCAGCATTTT.

This clonotype was observed many times. This rearrangement joins TRBV29-1 to TRBJ1-4; D is undetermined. The germline CDR1 and CDR2 sequences are SQVTM and ANQGSEA. The CDR3 length is 12 residues. V lost 8 bases and J lost 2, with 9 bases in between. CDR3 protein: CSFQETNEKLFF. The CDR3 nucleotides are TGCAGCTTTCAGGAGACTAATGAAAAACTGTTTTTT.

V gene TRBV4-1 combines with J gene TRBJ1-4; no definite D call. Trimming took off 3 bases at V and 7 bases at J, with 12 bases between the two ends. The CDR3 sequence is 14 residues long. The germline V gene has CDR1 MGHRA and CDR2 YSYEKL. The CDR3 reads CASSQVREVEKLFF. The CDR3 DNA reads TGCGCCAGCAGCCAGGTTCGGGAGGTTGAAAAACTGTTTTTT.

This clonotype was recorded many times. J is TRBJ1-6 and V is TRBV9; possible D gene TRBD1, 5 bases. The CDR3 sequence is 17 residues long. V gave up 0 bases and J gave up 7 bases, with 17 bases separating them. Germline V lookup: CDR1 SGDLS, CDR2 YYNGEE. The CDR3 bases are TGTGCCAGCAGCGTAGGACCACGGGCAGGGCCCAATTCACCCCTCCACTTT. Protein product: CASSVGPRAGPNSPLHF.

V gene TRBV9 combines with J gene TRBJ2-7; 10 nucleotides align to TRBD1. This CDR3 comprises 16 residues. CDR1 SGDLS and CDR2 YYNGEE come from the germline V gene. J gave up 5 bases and V 4 bases, and 12 bases lay outside the gene matches. DNA for the CDR3: TGTGCCAGCAGCTCTTCCGGGACAGGGGTCGGGAACGAGCAGTACTTC. Encoded protein: CASSSSGTGVGNEQYF.

Ten or more counts support this clonotype. The J gene is TRBJ1-1, the V gene TRBV19, with D hard to call. V was pared by 4 bases and J by 7 bases, with 16 bases between. The CDR3 contains 14 residues. Germline CDR1 LNHDA, CDR2 SQIVND (reference sequence). The CDR3 DNA is TGTGCCAGTAGTAACGGCCCCAGAGAGGGTGAAGCTTTCTTT. It encodes CASSNGPREGEAFF.

The count of this clonotype is one. The chain is built from TRBV25-1 and TRBJ2-5; 7 bases are shared with TRBD2. The CDR3 totals 14 residues. The germline V gene has CDR1 MGHDK and CDR2 SYGVNS. After removal of 4 bases from V and 2 bases from J, the junction contained 4 bases not matched to a gene. In nucleotides, the CDR3 is TGTGCCAGCAGTGGGGGACTACGTCAAGAGACCCAGTACTTC. Translated, it gives CASSGGLRQETQYF.

Note on this clonotype: Germline and junction disagree at one end, which may indicate a read error. The V call is TRBV14, the J call TRBJ2-5, with D possibly TRBD1 on 5 matching bases. Germline V gene lookup returns CDR1 SGHDN and CDR2 FVKESK. CDR3 length: 10 residues. The CDR3 is CASSQGFQGF. CDR3 nucleotides: TGTGCCAGCAGCCAAGGATTCCAGGGCTTC.

The chain links TRBV5-5 to TRBJ2-6, with D hard to call. This CDR3 comprises 18 residues. V lost 4 bases to trimming and J lost 2 bases, with 19 bases between them. Germline values: CDR1 SGHKS, CDR2 YYEKEE (reference sequence). In DNA form, the CDR3 reads TGTGCCAGCAGCCTCAATCCCCGTGAGGCAACTGGGGCCAACGTCCTGACTTTC. Its protein is CASSLNPREATGANVLTF.

Details on this clonotype: One end of the junction does not line up with germline, which may come from a read error. The chain is built from TRBV7-8 and TRBJ2-7, with D uncertain. Germline assignment: CDR1 SGHVS and CDR2 FQNEAQ. The CDR3 is 13 amino acids. CDR3 DNA: TGTGCCAGCAGCTTAGCCACGGTTTTGGAGCAGCACTTC. Its protein product is CASSLATVLEQHF.

Only one count was recorded for this clonotype. This chain links TRBV27 with TRBJ2-7; TRBD2 matches at 9 bases. In germline, CDR1 is MNHEY, CDR2 SMNVEV (reference sequence). Trimming cost V 8 bases and J 4 bases; bases outside gene matches: 9. The CDR3 has 14 residues. The chain's CDR3 is CASATSGGSYEQYF. Here the CDR3 DNA reads TGTGCCAGCGCTACCAGCGGGGGGAGTTACGAGCAGTACTTC.